Listed here are 17 T cell receptor beta chains from one sample, sequenced in a study of Tregs in tolerant kidney transplant recipients. TCRdb keeps only in-frame clones here, not all; method: immunoSEQ multiplex PCR. The sample carries about 88,000 clones, around 90% recorded once. Sequenced sample: CD8+ T cells from blood. The origin of the receptors is a human donor in good health.

J is TRBJ1-2 and V is TRBV30, with D hard to call. CDR1 and CDR2 from the germline V gene are GTSNPN and SVGIG (reference sequence). The CDR3 contains 13 residues. The V gene lost 2 bases and the J gene lost 6 bases, with 13 bases spanning the gap. In DNA, the CDR3 is TGTGCCTGGAGTATTCGGGTAAATGATGGCTACACCTTC. Protein sequence: CAWSIRVNDGYTF. The whole variable domain, filled in from reference TRBV30 and TRBJ1-2, reads SQTIHQWPATLVQPVGSPLSLECTVEGTSNPNLYWYRQAAGRGLQLLFYSVGIGQISSEVPQNLSASRPQDRQFILSSKKLLLSDSGFYLCAWSIRVNDGYTFGSGTRLTVV.

The chain is built from TRBV25-1 and TRBJ2-7; D not certain. With 4 bases removed from V and 7 bases from J, the gap between germline ends came to 11 bases. The CDR3 is made up of 12 amino acids. Germline-derived CDR1 and CDR2 are MGHDK and SYGVNS. CDR3 loop: CASSGAPWEQYF. CDR3 coding DNA: TGTGCCAGCAGTGGGGCCCCCTGGGAGCAGTACTTC.

The genes are TRBV4-1 and TRBJ1-3; 8 bases map to TRBD1. Trimming cost V 6 bases and J 3 bases; bases outside gene matches: 4. The CDR3 runs 14 residues. Germline CDR1 MGHRA, CDR2 YSYEKL. The CDR3, as DNA: TGCGCCAGCAGGGACAGGGTGTATGGAAACACCATATATTTT. Protein sequence: CASRDRVYGNTIYF.

This rearrangement joins TRBV6-6 to TRBJ1-4; 10 bases fit TRBD1. V lost 2 bases, J lost 7 bases, and 4 bases stayed unmatched. The CDR3 contains 15 residues. Germline V lookup: CDR1 MNHNY, CDR2 SVGAGI (reference sequence). CDR3 sequence reads: CASSYTGTGAEKLFF. DNA for the CDR3: TGTGCCAGCAGTTACACAGGGACAGGGGCTGAAAAACTGTTTTTT.

The chain employs TRBV6-1 and TRBJ2-7, with D uncertain. The CDR3 length is 15 residues. Germline CDR1 MNHNS, CDR2 SASEGT. The ends were cut back, 2 bases at V and 5 bases at J, with 16 bases in the middle. CDR3 residues: CASSEMPTEVDEQYF. The DNA of the CDR3 is TGTGCCAGCAGTGAAATGCCTACAGAGGTGGACGAGCAGTACTTC.

This chain links TRBV5-4 with TRBJ2-7, with 7 bases identical to TRBD1. Germline V lookup: CDR1 SGHNT, CDR2 YYREEE (reference sequence). CDR3 length: 17 amino acids. J gave up 2 bases and V 3 bases, and 14 bases lay outside the gene matches. The CDR3 is CASSSHQTGPLTYEQYF. The DNA for the CDR3 is TGTGCCAGCAGCTCCCATCAGACAGGGCCCCTAACCTACGAGCAGTACTTC.

CDR3 loop: CASSYPPGTLNQPQHF. The CDR3 nucleotides are TGTGCCAGCAGTTACCCCCCCGGGACTCTCAATCAGCCCCAGCATTTT. This chain connects TRBV6-5 to TRBJ1-5, with a tentative D call TRBD1 (5 bases). Looked up from germline, CDR1 is MNHEY and CDR2 is SVGAGI. Between the trimmed V and J ends, which lost 2 bases and 3 bases, there was a span of 14 bases. This CDR3 spans 16 amino acids.

This sequence joins TRBV4-1 and TRBJ2-2; TRBD1 aligns across 10 bases. Looked up from germline, CDR1 is MGHRA and CDR2 is YSYEKL. This CDR3 has 16 residues. The V segment lost 4 bases and the J segment 8 bases; nucleotides outside the gene matches: 10. CDR3 in amino acids: CASSLLGQGDGGELFF. As DNA, the CDR3 is TGCGCCAGCAGCCTACTAGGACAGGGGGACGGGGGGGAGCTGTTTTTT.

This clone was seen only once. The chain has TRBV27 and TRBJ2-1; D is uncertain. The CDR3 is 13 residues long. The germline V gene has CDR1 MNHEY and CDR2 SMNVEV (reference sequence). V was trimmed by 3 bases and J by 7 bases, leaving 10 bases between them. The DNA of the CDR3 is TGTGCCAGCAGTTTTGAACAGAGAAATGAGCAGTTCTTC. Translation gives CASSFEQRNEQFF.

The rearrangement joins TRBV7-9 to TRBJ2-7; no reliable D call. The germline V gene has CDR1 SEHNR and CDR2 FQNEAQ (reference sequence). The CDR3 contains 13 residues. Trimming pared 2 bases from V and 3 bases from J, leaving 8 bases between. The CDR3 reads CASSLTTYYEQYF. The CDR3 bases are TGTGCCAGCAGCTTAACGACTTACTACGAGCAGTACTTC.

The genes are TRBV6-4 and TRBJ1-1, with D possibly TRBD1 on 5 matching bases. Germline loops: CDR1 MRHNA, CDR2 SNTAGT. V lost 4 bases and J lost 6, with 6 bases in between. The CDR3 is 11 amino acids. The CDR3 bases are TGTGCCAGCAGTGGGGGGGCTGAAGCTTTCTTT. Its protein is CASSGGAEAFF.

The chain couples TRBV11-1 to TRBJ1-1, with D possibly matching TRBD1 (5 bases). The V gene's germline CDR1 is SGHAT and CDR2 FQDESV (reference sequence). The length of the CDR3 is 12 residues. The V end lost 1 base, the J end lost 8 bases, and 8 bases lay between the germline ends. The CDR3 coding sequence is TGTGCCAGCAGCTTAGAGGGGTTGGAAGCTTTCTTT. Translating it yields CASSLEGLEAFF.

J is TRBJ1-1 and V is TRBV11-3; 7 nucleotides align to TRBD1. Germline lookup yields CDR1 SGHNT and CDR2 YENEEA. The CDR3 extends over 13 amino acids. Trimming at V came to 8 bases and at J to 7 bases, leaving 10 bases not matched to a gene. The CDR3 nucleotides are TGTGCCAGCGCTGAATCAGGGGGTCATGAAGCTTTCTTT. This gives the protein CASAESGGHEAFF. Supplemented by reference TRBV11-3 and TRBJ1-1, the full variable domain reads EAGVVQSPRYKIIEKKQPVAFWCNPISGHNTLYWYLQNLGQGPELLIRYENEEAVDDSQLPKDRFSAERLKGVDSTLKIQPAELGDSAVYLCASAESGGHEAFFGQGTRLTVV.

J is TRBJ2-5 and V is TRBV4-1; D call uncertain. Trimming shortened V by 0 bases and J by 4 bases, and 15 bases separated the two germline ends. CDR3 length: 16 amino acids. Germline V CDR1 and CDR2: MGHRA, YSYEKL. CDR3 sequence: CASSQEQAGRGETQYF. For the CDR3, the DNA is TGCGCCAGCAGCCAAGAACAAGCCGGGCGCGGAGAGACCCAGTACTTC.

The rearrangement joins TRBV7-3 to TRBJ2-1, with D possibly called TRBD1 or TRBD2 (5 bases each). CDR1 is SGHTA and CDR2 is FQGTGA in the germline V gene. With 2 bases removed from V and 8 bases from J, the gap between germline ends came to 25 bases. This CDR3 is built from 18 residues. CDR3 sequence reads: CASSLERIGILRGHEQFF. As DNA, the CDR3 is TGTGCCAGCAGCTTAGAAAGGATCGGGATCCTGAGGGGCCATGAGCAGTTCTTC.

The chain employs TRBV19 and TRBJ1-1, with D possibly matching TRBD1 (5 bases). The CDR3 has 14 amino acids. With 3 bases removed from V and 1 base from J, the gap between germline ends came to 9 bases. Germline-derived CDR1 and CDR2 are LNHDA and SQIVND (reference sequence). The CDR3 here is CASSIRQTNTEAFF. Here the CDR3 DNA reads TGTGCCAGTAGTATCCGACAGACGAACACTGAAGCTTTCTTT.

The chain joins TRBV4-2 to TRBJ2-7; D may be TRBD1 (6 bases). Germline V CDR1 and CDR2: LGHNA, YNFKEQ. V lost 2 bases, J lost 5 bases, and 13 bases lay in between. The CDR3 covers 14 residues. The CDR3 here is CASSQTGWGHEQYF. DNA for the CDR3: TGTGCCAGCAGCCAAACAGGGTGGGGGCACGAGCAGTACTTC.